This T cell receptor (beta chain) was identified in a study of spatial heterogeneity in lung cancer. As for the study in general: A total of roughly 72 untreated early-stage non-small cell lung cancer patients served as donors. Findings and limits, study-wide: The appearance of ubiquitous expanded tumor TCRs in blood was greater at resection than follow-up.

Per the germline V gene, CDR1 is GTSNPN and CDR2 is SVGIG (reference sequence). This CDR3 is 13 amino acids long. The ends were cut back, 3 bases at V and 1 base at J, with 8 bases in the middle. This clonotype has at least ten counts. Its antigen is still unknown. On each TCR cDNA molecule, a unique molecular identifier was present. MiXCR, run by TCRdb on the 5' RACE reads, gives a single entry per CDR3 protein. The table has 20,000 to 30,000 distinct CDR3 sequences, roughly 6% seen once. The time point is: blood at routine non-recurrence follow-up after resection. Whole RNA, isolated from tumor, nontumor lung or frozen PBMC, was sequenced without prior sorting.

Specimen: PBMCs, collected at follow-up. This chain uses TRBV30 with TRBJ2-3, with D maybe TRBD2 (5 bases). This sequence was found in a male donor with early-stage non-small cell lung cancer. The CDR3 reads CAWSLGGTDTQYF. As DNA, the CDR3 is TGTGCCTGGAGCCTCGGGGGCACAGATACGCAGTATTTT.